The rows below give T cell receptor beta chains drawn from one sample of a study of molecular identifiers for immune sequencing clone quantification. In TCRdb, the PCR reads were re-called with MiXCR into one record per CDR3 protein. The sample consists of 490,000 or so distinct CDR3 sequences, about a fifth of them appearing once. Sequenced material: naive CD8+ T cells from blood, with Jurkat cell RNA spiked in. The receptor set was obtained from a human donor in good health. Some libraries in this study had Jurkat cell RNA spiked in. Each CDR3 is given with its conserved first and last residue. Clone size, where shown, is once, few, many, or a class for clones that have expanded.

J: TRBJ2-5; V: TRBV7-9; size: many; CDR3: CASSLDSGAETQYF
J: TRBJ2-7; V: TRBV9; size: NA; CDR3: CASSVGVRGEQYF
J: TRBJ2-4; V: TRBV29-1; size: many; CDR3: CSVEDWAIPDIQYF
J: TRBJ1-1; V: TRBV6-6; size: many; CDR3: CASSYMGLDTEAFF
J: TRBJ1-4; V: TRBV28; size: few; CDR3: CASSSPGELEKLFF
J: TRBJ2-6; V: TRBV7-9; size: many; CDR3: CASSLEGSGANVLTF
J: TRBJ2-7; V: TRBV19; size: few; CDR3: CASSISSLGGDYEQYF
J: TRBJ2-3; V: TRBV4-1; size: NA; CDR3: CASSGVVRGSTDTQYF
J: TRBJ2-5; V: TRBV6-2/TRBV6-3; size: NA; CDR3: CASSYGRGGLETQYF
J: TRBJ2-1; V: TRBV14; size: NA; CDR3: CASSPTGRGNKQFF
J: TRBJ2-5; V: TRBV6-2/TRBV6-3; size: few; CDR3: CASRQRMEETQYF
J: TRBJ1-1; V: TRBV11-2; size: NA; CDR3: CASSLEAQIRWGVNTEAFF
J: TRBJ2-7; V: TRBV5-5; size: NA; CDR3: CASSLAGYGQYF
J: TRBJ1-5; V: TRBV30; size: NA; CDR3: CAWSPGQGNQPQHF
J: TRBJ1-6; V: TRBV10-3; size: NA; CDR3: CAISAGSGRDYHSPLHF
J: TRBJ1-5; V: TRBV28; size: many; CDR3: CASSSIQGGQPQHF
J: TRBJ2-3; V: TRBV5-6; size: many; CDR3: CASSFNTDTQYF
J: TRBJ2-5; V: TRBV7-9; size: few; CDR3: CASRLQGEETQYF
J: TRBJ2-2; V: TRBV29-1; size: many; CDR3: CSVIRGNTGELFF
J: TRBJ2-6; V: TRBV12-5; size: few; CDR3: CASGFFHLGGGANVLTF
J: TRBJ2-6; V: TRBV27; size: NA; CDR3: CASSIGGGGANVLTF
J: TRBJ2-7; V: TRBV6-5; size: many; CDR3: CASSYSSGGEQYF
J: TRBJ2-3; V: TRBV5-4; size: many; CDR3: CASSLAGTGIFDTQYF
J: TRBJ2-5; V: TRBV7-6; size: few; CDR3: CASSLDWGGKETQYF
J: TRBJ2-1; V: TRBV4-1; size: few; CDR3: CASSQDPARGLTAEQFF
J: TRBJ2-7; V: TRBV7-2; size: many; CDR3: CASSFAGTYEQYF
J: TRBJ1-2; V: TRBV9; size: NA; CDR3: CASSAKTGLGYGYTF
J: TRBJ1-2; V: TRBV20-1; size: few; CDR3: CSAKVQGMNGYTF
J: TRBJ1-1; V: TRBV13; size: many; CDR3: CASSLDAYTEAFF
J: TRBJ1-2; V: TRBV2; size: NA; CDR3: CASSEAAGTYYGYTF
J: TRBJ1-6; V: TRBV20-1; size: many; CDR3: CSAMGLAERTSSYNSPLHF
J: TRBJ1-4; V: TRBV2; size: NA; CDR3: CASGAYRGGLFF
J: TRBJ1-5; V: TRBV4-3; size: many; CDR3: CASSQDTGGGQPQHF
J: TRBJ1-6; V: TRBV12-3/TRBV12-4; size: few; CDR3: CASRPAVNSPLHF
J: TRBJ2-2; V: TRBV27; size: few; CDR3: CATGTSGTGELFF
J: TRBJ1-1; V: TRBV27; size: few; CDR3: CASSFRGPDTEAFF
J: TRBJ2-6; V: TRBV9; size: many; CDR3: CASSVGGTGSGSGANVLTF
J: TRBJ2-2; V: TRBV7-9; size: few; CDR3: CASSLAFNQPRTSPRELFF
J: TRBJ2-7; V: TRBV7-2; size: many; CDR3: CASSFSGQLYEQYF
J: TRBJ2-1; V: TRBV5-4; size: NA; CDR3: CASSLADSYNEQFF
J: TRBJ2-7; V: TRBV6-1; size: few; CDR3: CASSEGQTYEQYF
J: TRBJ2-7; V: TRBV5-3; size: NA; CDR3: CASSHRDNIYEQYF
J: TRBJ2-5; V: TRBV19; size: few; CDR3: CASSRGTRGVETQYF